The 9 T cell receptor beta chains reported below all come from one sample, sequenced in a study of shared clonotypes between healthy human individuals. Sequencing used immunoSEQ multiplex PCR; TCRdb keeps in-frame clones, though not all of them. The repertoire includes 2 million to 3 million clones, 90% to 95% of them detected once, and roughly 0.13% sits in the top ten. The sequencing sample was made of naive CD4+ T cells sorted from blood. Noted subset: CD45RA+ positively selected. Receptors originate from a man in his late teens or twenties in good health.

V and J are TRBV18 and TRBJ2-5; D is uncertain. Near its end, the DNA agrees better with TRBJ2-7, so the J call may be wrong. Germline V gives CDR1 KGHSH, CDR2 LQKENI. The CDR3 extends over 14 amino acids. The CDR3 sequence: CASSPIPTSYEQYF. The CDR3 coding sequence is TGTGCCAGCTCACCAATCCCGACCTCCTACGAGCAGTACTTC.

Only one count was recorded for this clone. The CDR3 protein is CASSFQTGNSPLHF. The CDR3 nucleotides read TGTGCCAGCAGCTTCCAGACGGGGAATTCACCCCTCCACTTT. The gene calls are TRBV7-2 and TRBJ1-6; the D is unclear. The CDR3 runs to 14 residues. In germline, CDR1 is SGHTA, CDR2 FQGNSA. V lost 3 bases and J lost 7, with 10 bases in between.

The CDR3: CASSLSYTSGGAKSTDTQYF. In DNA, the CDR3 is TGTGCCAGCAGCTTGTCATATACTAGCGGGGGGGCGAAAAGCACAGATACGCAGTATTTT. The rearrangement links TRBV5-4 to TRBJ2-3, with TRBD2 matching 13 bases. Germline trimming cut 1 base from V and 0 bases from J; bases unmatched to any gene: 11. Germline-derived CDR1 and CDR2 are SGHNT and YYREEE (reference sequence). The CDR3 covers 20 residues. The variable domain in full, completed from reference TRBV5-4 and TRBJ2-3, reads ETGVTQSPTHLIKTRGQQVTLRCSSQSGHNTVSWYQQALGQGPQFIFQYYREEENGRGNFPPRFSGLQFPNYSSELNVNALELDDSALYLCASSLSYTSGGAKSTDTQYFGPGTRLTVL.

On this clone itself: The same CDR3 is also encoded by other DNA sequences in this sample. The chain carries TRBV5-1 and TRBJ2-3, with 7 bases aligning to TRBD2. CDR1 is SGHRS, CDR2 YFSETQ, per germline. This CDR3 has 15 residues. The trim removed 4 bases at V and 0 bases at J, leaving 5 bases unmatched. The chain's CDR3 is CASSPQRGSTDTQYF. Here the CDR3 DNA reads TGCGCCAGCAGCCCCCAGCGGGGTAGCACAGATACGCAGTATTTT.

The count of this clone is one. CDR3 sequence reads: CASSVNRASSYEQYF. The DNA of the CDR3 is TGTGCCAGCAGCGTCAACAGGGCCAGCTCCTACGAGCAGTACTTC. The chain combines TRBV6-1 with TRBJ2-7; D may be TRBD1 (6 bases). In germline, CDR1 is MNHNS, CDR2 SASEGT. This CDR3 has 15 residues. Deletions cut 6 bases from V and 0 bases from J, with 15 bases between.

The rearrangement links TRBV5-1 to TRBJ2-5, with 8 positions matching TRBD2. The germline V gene encodes CDR1 SGHRS and CDR2 YFSETQ. With V trimmed by 3 bases and J by 4 bases, 8 bases remained unmatched. The CDR3 covers 15 residues. Here the CDR3 DNA reads TGCGCCAGCAGCTGGGGGGCGGGAGGCACAGAGACCCAGTACTTC. It translates to CASSWGAGGTETQYF. Supplemented by reference TRBV5-1 and TRBJ2-5, the full variable domain reads KAGVTQTPRYLIKTRGQQVTLSCSPISGHRSVSWYQQTPGQGLQFLFEYFSETQRNKGNFPGRFSGRQFSNSRSEMNVSTLELGDSALYLCASSWGAGGTETQYFGPGTRLLVL.

The rearrangement joins TRBV5-6 to TRBJ2-3; D is unclear. CDR3 length equals 14 residues. V gave up 7 bases and J gave up 1 base, with 13 bases separating them. CDR1 SGHDT and CDR2 YYEEEE come from the germline V gene. CDR3 nucleotide sequence: TGTGCCAGCGACCGTTATGGGGGCACAGATACGCAGTATTTT. Its translation: CASDRYGGTDTQYF.

The chain joins TRBV11-3 to TRBJ2-5, with 7 bases that match TRBD1. The CDR3 is 13 residues long. The germline CDR1 and CDR2 sequences are SGHNT and YENEEA. Unmatched junction bases numbered 4, after V lost 6 bases and J lost 3 bases. The CDR3 spells CASRSDREETQYF. CDR3 coding DNA: TGTGCCAGCAGGAGTGACAGGGAAGAGACCCAGTACTTC.

The rearrangement links TRBV7-2 to TRBJ2-4; perhaps D is TRBD1 or TRBD2 (6 bases each). Germline V gene data show CDR1 as SGHTA and CDR2 as FQGNSA. Trimming removed 1 base from V and 11 bases from J, with 12 bases in between. There are 13 residues in the CDR3. The CDR3 DNA reads as TGTGCCAGCAGCTTAGAGGGGGGTTTTCTTCAGTACTTC. It encodes CASSLEGGFLQYF. Using reference TRBV7-2 and TRBJ2-4 for the parts outside the CDR3, the full variable domain is GAGVSQSPSNKVTEKGKDVELRCDPISGHTALYWYRQSLGQGLEFLIYFQGNSAPDKSGLPSDRFSAERTGGSVSTLTIQRTQQEDSAVYLCASSLEGGFLQYFGAGTRLSVL.